This is a list of T cell receptor beta chains from one sample in a study of T-cell memory formation after mild COVID-19. MiXCR, applied by TCRdb to the 5' RACE reads, yields one record per CDR3 protein. In the table there are approximately 400,000 distinct CDR3 sequences, approximately 18% of which are singletons. Sequencing was carried out using PBMCs or a T cell subset sorted from them (not recorded which). The receptors shown here come from a man between 18 and 35 years old who had mild COVID-19 (a few samples of this study predate the infection). Cell type and time point are not known. CDR3s include the opening cysteine and the closing phenylalanine or tryptophan. Fields, in order: clone size, D gene, J gene, V gene, CDR3 DNA, CDR3 protein. A D gene is named only where the DNA matches it firmly. Rows may omit the clone size; those that give it use once, few, many or a size class.

clone size: few; D gene: TRBD2; J gene: TRBJ2-5; V gene: TRBV4-1; CDR3 DNA: TGCGCCAGCAGCCAAGGGGGGACTAGTCAAGAGACCCAGTACTTC; CDR3 protein: CASSQGGTSQETQYF
clone size: few; D gene: TRBD1; J gene: TRBJ1-1; V gene: TRBV20-1; CDR3 DNA: TGCAGTGCTAGAGTGTTGAGGGGACAGTTGAAAGCTTTCTTT; CDR3 protein: CSARVLRGQLKAFF
clone size: many; D gene: NA; J gene: TRBJ1-1; V gene: TRBV20-1; CDR3 DNA: TGCAGTGCCCCCGTAGAGGGGATGAACACTGAAGCTTTCTTT; CDR3 protein: CSAPVEGMNTEAFF
clone size: few; D gene: TRBD2; J gene: TRBJ2-1; V gene: TRBV3-1; CDR3 DNA: TGTGCCAGCAGCCAAGGTTACTTCCTAGCGGGGGGTTCTGAGCAGTTCTTC; CDR3 protein: CASSQGYFLAGGSEQFF
clone size: few; D gene: NA; J gene: TRBJ1-2; V gene: TRBV10-3; CDR3 DNA: TGTGCCATCGGGACGGGATCCTATGGCTACACCTTC; CDR3 protein: CAIGTGSYGYTF
clone size: few; D gene: TRBD1; J gene: TRBJ1-2; V gene: TRBV24-1; CDR3 DNA: TGTGCCACCAGTGATCCAAGTTCGACAGGGCTTATTGGCGGCTACACCTTC; CDR3 protein: CATSDPSSTGLIGGYTF
clone size: NA; D gene: TRBD1; J gene: TRBJ1-1; V gene: TRBV6-5; CDR3 DNA: TGTGCCAGCGGGACAGGGCGAAACACTGAAGCTTTCTTT; CDR3 protein: CASGTGRNTEAFF
clone size: NA; D gene: NA; J gene: TRBJ1-6; V gene: TRBV6-1; CDR3 DNA: TGTGCCAGCAGTCTGAACAGGAGGAATTCACCCCTCCACTTT; CDR3 protein: CASSLNRRNSPLHF
clone size: few; D gene: NA; J gene: TRBJ1-2; V gene: TRBV14; CDR3 DNA: TGTGCCAGCATACCTCAGAGAAACTATGGCTACACCTTC; CDR3 protein: CASIPQRNYGYTF
clone size: few; D gene: TRBD2; J gene: TRBJ2-2; V gene: TRBV4-3; CDR3 DNA: TGCGCCAGCAGCCGAGGACTAGGTCTCACCGGGGAGCTGTTTTTT; CDR3 protein: CASSRGLGLTGELFF
clone size: few; D gene: NA; J gene: TRBJ2-2; V gene: TRBV7-2; CDR3 DNA: TGTGCCAGCAGCTCCCAAGCGGCGGGCACCGGGGAGCTGTTTTTT; CDR3 protein: CASSSQAAGTGELFF
clone size: few; D gene: NA; J gene: TRBJ2-3; V gene: TRBV7-3; CDR3 DNA: TGTGCCAGCAGCTTAACGGCAGTCCTCACAGATACGCAGTATTTT; CDR3 protein: CASSLTAVLTDTQYF
clone size: many; D gene: NA; J gene: TRBJ2-5; V gene: TRBV5-1; CDR3 DNA: TGCGCCAGCAGCCCGGGGGCAGGGGCTTGGGAGACCCAGTACTTC; CDR3 protein: CASSPGAGAWETQYF